This is a list of T cell receptor beta chains from one sample in a study of shared clonotypes between healthy human individuals. Clones were read by immunoSEQ multiplex PCR, and TCRdb kept only the in-frame ones, dropping some. The sample has hundreds of thousands of clones; 74% are singletons. The sample taken for sequencing was memory CD4+ T cells sorted from blood. Every receptor here comes from a woman in her twenties or thirties in good health. Both conserved end residues are part of each CDR3. A D gene is named only where the DNA matches it firmly. Only some rows state a clone size, as once, few, many or a class for expanded clones.

V: TRBV5-1
D: TRBD1
J: TRBJ2-1
size: NA
CDR3: CASSLPRTGMSSYNEQFF
DNA: TGCGCCAGCAGCTTGCCCAGGACAGGGATGAGCTCCTACAATGAGCAGTTCTTC

V: TRBV7-9
D: TRBD1
J: TRBJ1-4
size: few
CDR3: CASEGQGGEKLFF
DNA: TGTGCCAGCGAGGGACAGGGTGGTGAAAAACTGTTTTTT

V: TRBV10-1
D: TRBD1
J: TRBJ1-3
size: many
CDR3: CASSESTGTAGSGNTIYF
DNA: TGCGCCAGCAGTGAGTCGACAGGGACTGCGGGATCTGGAAACACCATATATTTT

V: TRBV5-5
D: NA
J: TRBJ1-3
size: NA
CDR3: CASSLDPGPATVRTIYF
DNA: TGTGCCAGCAGCTTGGATCCGGGACCTGCTACGGTGCGCACCATATATTTT

V: TRBV9
D: TRBD2
J: TRBJ2-5
size: NA
CDR3: CASSPRGLALPQYF
DNA: TGTGCCAGCAGCCCTCGCGGACTAGCCCTCCCCCAGTACTTC

V: TRBV7-9
D: TRBD1
J: TRBJ2-7
size: NA
CDR3: CASSIGTGIPYEQYF
DNA: TGTGCCAGCAGCATCGGGACAGGGATCCCCTACGAGCAGTACTTC

V: TRBV7-9
D: TRBD1
J: TRBJ1-1
size: NA
CDR3: CASSPWDRDTEAFF
DNA: TGTGCCAGCAGCCCCTGGGACAGGGACACTGAAGCTTTCTTT

V: TRBV5-1
D: NA
J: TRBJ2-7
size: NA
CDR3: CASGLAGLEHEQYF
DNA: TGCGCCAGCGGATTAGCCGGGCTGGAGCACGAGCAGTACTTC

V: TRBV2
D: NA
J: TRBJ2-5
size: few
CDR3: CASTGDGGAQETQYF
DNA: TGTGCCAGCACCGGGGATGGCGGGGCCCAAGAGACCCAGTACTTC

V: TRBV25-1
D: NA
J: TRBJ2-7
size: NA
CDR3: CASSDMARDGYEQYF
DNA: TGTGCCAGCAGTGATATGGCGAGGGATGGTTACGAGCAGTACTTC

V: TRBV9
D: NA
J: TRBJ1-3
size: NA
CDR3: CASSVGTGLSGNTIYF
DNA: TGTGCCAGCAGCGTCGGGACGGGGCTTAGTGGAAACACCATATATTTT

V: TRBV6-6
D: NA
J: TRBJ2-3
size: once
CDR3: CASSPAGADTQYF
DNA: TGTGCCAGCAGCCCCGCCGGGGCAGATACGCAGTATTTT

V: TRBV11-2
D: NA
J: TRBJ2-1
size: NA
CDR3: CASSLWSALYNEQFF
DNA: TGTGCCAGCAGCTTGTGGTCAGCGCTGTACAATGAGCAGTTCTTC

V: TRBV9
D: NA
J: TRBJ2-3
size: NA
CDR3: CASSVAADTQYF
DNA: TGTGCCAGCAGCGTGGCGGCAGATACGCAGTATTTT

V: TRBV7-8
D: NA
J: TRBJ1-5
size: NA
CDR3: CASSLAAGAGNQPQHF
DNA: TGTGCCAGCAGCTTAGCGGCGGGGGCGGGCAATCAGCCCCAGCATTTT

V: TRBV21-1
D: NA
J: TRBJ2-1
size: NA
CDR3: CAVLPAQGGNEQFF
DNA: TGTGCCGTCCTCCCAGCCCAAGGAGGCAATGAGCAGTTCTTC

V: TRBV2
D: NA
J: TRBJ1-2
size: NA
CDR3: CASSVEGYGYTF
DNA: TGTGCCAGCAGTGTAGAGGGCTATGGCTACACCTTC

V: TRBV5-1
D: TRBD1
J: TRBJ2-5
size: NA
CDR3: CASSLEDREWETQYF
DNA: TGCGCCAGCAGTTTAGAGGACAGGGAGTGGGAGACCCAGTACTTC

V: TRBV7-2
D: NA
J: TRBJ1-4
size: once
CDR3: CASSSGSLVGEKLFF
DNA: TGTGCCAGCAGCTCCGGCTCGCTGGTGGGTGAAAAACTGTTTTTT

V: TRBV19
D: TRBD1
J: TRBJ2-5
size: NA
CDR3: CASPGQAVGTQYF
DNA: TGTGCCAGTCCGGGACAGGCGGTCGGGACCCAGTACTTC

V: TRBV30
D: TRBD2
J: TRBJ2-3
size: NA
CDR3: CAWTRLAGVRDTQYF
DNA: TGTGCCTGGACCCGACTAGCGGGAGTGAGAGATACGCAGTATTTT

V: TRBV7-9
D: NA
J: TRBJ1-2
size: NA
CDR3: CASSRPNANPNYGYTF
DNA: TGTGCCAGCAGCCGCCCTAACGCGAACCCTAACTATGGCTACACCTTC

V: TRBV2
D: NA
J: TRBJ2-5
size: NA
CDR3: CASSDYGVGRDLERLQETQYF
DNA: TGTGCCAGCAGTGATTACGGTGTGGGACGGGATTTGGAACGGTTACAAGAGACCCAGTACTTC

V: TRBV10-3
D: TRBD2
J: TRBJ2-7
size: NA
CDR3: CAISESRASGSYEQYF
DNA: TGTGCCATCAGTGAGTCGAGGGCTAGCGGGAGTTACGAGCAGTACTTC

V: TRBV7-8
D: NA
J: TRBJ1-2
size: few
CDR3: CASSLGIYDYGYTF
DNA: TGTGCCAGCAGCTTAGGGATCTATGACTATGGCTACACCTTC

V: TRBV5-5
D: NA
J: TRBJ1-1
size: NA
CDR3: CASSLVGEAEAFF
DNA: TGTGCCAGCAGCTTGGTGGGGGAGGCGGAAGCTTTCTTT

V: TRBV10-3
D: TRBD1
J: TRBJ1-2
size: NA
CDR3: CAISARDRDSDYTF
DNA: TGTGCCATCAGCGCCAGGGACAGGGACTCGGACTACACCTTC

V: TRBV18
D: TRBD1
J: TRBJ1-5
size: NA
CDR3: CASSGDRDQPQHF
DNA: TGTGCCAGCTCAGGGGACAGGGATCAGCCCCAGCATTTT

V: TRBV20-1
D: NA
J: TRBJ2-1
size: NA
CDR3: CSANNRFEQFF
DNA: TGCAGTGCCAACAATAGATTCGAGCAGTTCTTC

V: TRBV6-1
D: TRBD2
J: TRBJ2-1
size: NA
CDR3: CASSEIAGGFNEQFF
DNA: TGTGCCAGCAGTGAAATAGCGGGAGGGTTTAATGAGCAGTTCTTC

V: TRBV5-8
D: TRBD1
J: TRBJ1-2
size: NA
CDR3: CASSSGTGGRGYGYTF
DNA: TGTGCCAGCAGCTCTGGGACAGGGGGTCGGGGCTATGGCTACACCTTC

V: TRBV7-2
D: TRBD1
J: TRBJ2-1
size: few
CDR3: CASSPRQGTYNEQFF
DNA: TGTGCCAGCAGCCCTCGACAGGGGACCTACAATGAGCAGTTCTTC

V: TRBV7-6
D: NA
J: TRBJ2-7
size: NA
CDR3: CASSLVAGADEQYF
DNA: TGTGCCAGCAGCTTAGTGGCAGGGGCCGACGAGCAGTACTTC

V: TRBV6-6
D: NA
J: TRBJ2-1
size: NA
CDR3: CASTSNRAAYNEQFF
DNA: TGTGCCAGCACCTCCAATCGGGCGGCCTACAATGAGCAGTTCTTC

V: TRBV19
D: TRBD1
J: TRBJ2-7
size: NA
CDR3: CASSKKGQGSSYEQYF
DNA: TGTGCCAGTAGTAAAAAGGGACAGGGAAGCTCCTACGAGCAGTACTTC

V: TRBV20-1
D: NA
J: TRBJ2-1
size: NA
CDR3: CSARGLHEQFF
DNA: TGCAGTGCTAGAGGACTTCATGAGCAGTTCTTC

V: TRBV28
D: NA
J: TRBJ1-1
size: few
CDR3: CASSLERTFF
DNA: TGTGCCAGCAGTTTAGAAAGGACATTCTTT

V: TRBV19
D: TRBD1
J: TRBJ1-5
size: NA
CDR3: CASSWDRGQGQPQHF
DNA: TGTGCCAGTAGTTGGGACAGGGGGCAAGGGCAGCCCCAGCATTTT

V: TRBV6-5
D: NA
J: TRBJ1-1
size: NA
CDR3: CASITNTEAFF
DNA: TGTGCCAGCATAACGAACACTGAAGCTTTCTTT

V: TRBV6-1
D: NA
J: TRBJ1-5
size: NA
CDR3: CASSERGDQPQHF
DNA: TGTGCCAGCAGTGAAAGGGGTGATCAGCCCCAGCATTTT